These T cell receptor beta chains were read from a single sample in a study of blood T cell repertoires in COVID-19. Sequencing was performed with immunoSEQ multiplex PCR; in TCRdb, only in-frame clones are kept and a portion is missing. The sample includes about 50,000 clones, approximately 90% of them seen just once. The sample taken for sequencing was peripheral blood. These receptors came from a human donor in a cohort sampled during active COVID-19. CDR3s include the opening cysteine and the closing phenylalanine or tryptophan. A D gene is named only where the DNA matches it firmly.

TRBJ2-2 | TRBV9 | . | 13 | CASSVARTGELFF
TRBJ2-5 | TRBV12-3/TRBV12-4 | . | 13 | CASRPGSPETQYF
TRBJ2-1 | TRBV3-1/TRBV3-2 | TRBD2 | 15 | CASSQALAGADEQFF
TRBJ1-2 | TRBV6-6 | . | 15 | CASSHPRQAYYGYTF
TRBJ2-1 | TRBV5-6 | TRBD2 | 17 | CASSLEATSGTNNEQFF
TRBJ1-2 | TRBV5-1 | TRBD1 | 14 | CASSSAGGANGYTF
TRBJ2-5 | TRBV5-1 | . | 12 | CASSLAQETQYF
TRBJ2-1 | TRBV7-9 | . | 13 | CASSPPKAGEQFF
TRBJ1-1 | TRBV10-3 | . | 11 | CAISGNTEAFF
TRBJ1-6 | TRBV7-9 | . | 15 | CASSPLDRNNSPLHF
TRBJ1-5 | TRBV19 | . | 15 | CASSIGQGWNQPQHF
TRBJ1-2 | TRBV27 | TRBD1 | 13 | CASSSTGFHGYTF
TRBJ2-1 | TRBV6-1 | TRBD1 | 17 | CASSEAGWDRAYNEQFF
TRBJ1-2 | TRBV4-2 | TRBD1 | 16 | CASSQKIGGSFYGYTF
TRBJ1-4 | TRBV7-9 | . | 13 | CASRTGFNEKLFF
TRBJ1-3 | TRBV12-2 | . | 14 | CASRPDIAGNTIYF
TRBJ2-1 | TRBV7-2 | . | 15 | CASSPNRVSYNEQFF
TRBJ1-5 | TRBV19 | . | 18 | CASSIDPGTLLINQPQHF
TRBJ2-3 | TRBV12-5 | TRBD2 | 14 | CASNPREDTDTQYF
TRBJ2-7 | TRBV19 | . | 14 | CASSAGPATYEQYF
TRBJ2-2 | TRBV5-4 | . | 17 | CASSPRASESQTGELFF
TRBJ2-7 | TRBV28 | TRBD1 | 11 | CATQGAYEQYF
TRBJ2-1 | TRBV4-1 | . | 16 | CASSQERIGVYNEQFF
TRBJ1-4 | TRBV28 | TRBD1 | 16 | CASRLTGGEMYEKLFF
TRBJ2-3 | TRBV7-9 | . | 17 | CASSLSNRWHHTDTQYF
TRBJ2-1 | TRBV6-5 | . | 15 | CASSLRGGAGNEQFF
TRBJ2-2 | TRBV16 | . | 15 | CASSQGQTNTGELFF
TRBJ2-2 | TRBV24-1 | . | 14 | CATETDTSTGELFF
TRBJ1-4 | TRBV7-9 | TRBD1 | 15 | CASSATGTGDEKLFF
TRBJ2-5 | TRBV5-3 | . | 15 | CARSFTATTGGTQYF
TRBJ1-5 | TRBV19 | . | 14 | CASSIVSGYQPQHF
TRBJ2-5 | TRBV2 | . | 12 | CASSAGPETQYF
TRBJ1-2 | TRBV12-3/TRBV12-4 | TRBD1 | 13 | CASMGQGYYGYTF
TRBJ2-6 | TRBV5-1 | . | 14 | CASSLQSGANVLTF
TRBJ2-3 | TRBV5-5 | TRBD1 | 15 | CASSPRTGPPGTQYF
TRBJ2-7 | TRBV28 | . | 13 | CASSPGLGYEQYF
TRBJ1-2 | TRBV5-4 | TRBD1 | 16 | CASRQMGQTYNYGYTF
TRBJ2-3 | TRBV4-2 | . | 15 | CASSHPRGTTDTQYF
TRBJ2-7 | TRBV6-2/TRBV6-3 | TRBD2 | 12 | CASSGTSYAQYF
TRBJ1-4 | TRBV11-2 | . | 12 | CASSFRNEKLFF
TRBJ1-5 | TRBV25-1 | . | 14 | CASSGERGNQPQHF
TRBJ1-3 | TRBV21-1 | . | 16 | CASSNNSLSSGNTIYF
TRBJ2-5 | TRBV2 | . | 15 | CASSESPGSKETQYF
TRBJ2-1 | TRBV5-5 | . | 16 | CASSLHIAEPYNEQFF
TRBJ1-6 | TRBV3-1/TRBV3-2 | . | 15 | CASSQEVGGNSPLHF
TRBJ1-2 | TRBV19 | . | 13 | CASSSRGSYGYTF
TRBJ1-5 | TRBV9 | TRBD1 | 14 | CASSLSGTAQPQHF
TRBJ2-5 | TRBV5-4 | TRBD2 | 16 | CASSRGAGGSQETQYF
TRBJ2-4 | TRBV28 | . | 15 | CASSVSRVAKNIQYF
TRBJ2-5 | TRBV15 | . | 13 | CATSGGTQETQYF
TRBJ2-1 | TRBV9 | . | 18 | CASSADEGWFGVYNEQFF
TRBJ1-1 | TRBV7-2 | . | 16 | CASSLVSLEVNTEAFF
TRBJ2-7 | TRBV19 | . | 13 | CASSAGNSYEQYF
TRBJ2-3 | TRBV7-9 | TRBD2 | 16 | CASINRLAGASDTQYF
TRBJ2-1 | TRBV19 | TRBD2 | 16 | CASSEPGTSGYNEQFF
TRBJ2-5 | TRBV6-2/TRBV6-3 | TRBD2 | 16 | CASSDPSGGAGETQYF
TRBJ2-7 | TRBV5-1 | TRBD2 | 15 | CASSLGLAGIYEQYF
TRBJ2-5 | TRBV27 | TRBD2 | 15 | CASSLTGTSGEAQYF
TRBJ1-6 | TRBV6-4 | TRBD1 | 15 | CASSDLGTGRSPLHF